This TCR beta chain derives from a study of T cell repertoires in cytomegalovirus infection. Across the whole study: Indicated by public TCR beta signatures were CMV infection and matching HLA type. Study-wide results and limits: HLA-C-restricted CMV clonotypes gave the most frequent clonotype in two of eight donors.

The CDR3 is made up of 15 amino acids. The germline V and J ends were trimmed by 3 bases and 0 bases, with 6 bases remaining between them. Germline V gives CDR1 MDHEN, CDR2 SYDVKM. A single record per CDR3 protein comes from TCRdb applying MiXCR to the reads. This sample yields around 210,000 distinct CDR3 sequences, of which 6.5% are seen a single time; under 7.5% belongs to the top ten. The sample holds many counts of this clonotype. Its antigen remains unknown. Sequencing input: PBMCs. This sequence was found in a human donor in good health (CMV status not recorded). Some clones in this sample may be carry-over from other donors' samples. The rearrangement links TRBV28 to TRBJ2-6; D call uncertain. CDR3 sequence: CASSFWVSGANVLTF. For the CDR3, the DNA is TGTGCCAGCAGTTTTTGGGTCTCTGGGGCCAACGTCCTGACTTTC.